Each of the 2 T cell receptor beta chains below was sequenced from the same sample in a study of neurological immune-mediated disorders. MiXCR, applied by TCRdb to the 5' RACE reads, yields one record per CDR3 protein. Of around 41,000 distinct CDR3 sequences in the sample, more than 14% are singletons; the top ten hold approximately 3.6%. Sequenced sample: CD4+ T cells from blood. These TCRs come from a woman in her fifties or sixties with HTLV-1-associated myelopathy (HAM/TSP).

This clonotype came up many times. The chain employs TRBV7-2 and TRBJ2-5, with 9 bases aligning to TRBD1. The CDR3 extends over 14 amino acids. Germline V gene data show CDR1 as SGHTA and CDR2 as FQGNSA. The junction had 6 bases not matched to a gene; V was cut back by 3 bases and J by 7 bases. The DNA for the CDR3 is TGTGCCAGCAGCTTCCCGGGACAGGGTGGGACCCAGTACTTC. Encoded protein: CASSFPGQGGTQYF.

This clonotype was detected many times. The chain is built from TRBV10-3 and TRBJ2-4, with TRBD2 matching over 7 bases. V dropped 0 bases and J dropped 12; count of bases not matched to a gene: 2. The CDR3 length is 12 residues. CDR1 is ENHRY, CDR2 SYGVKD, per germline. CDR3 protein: CAISESTSHQYF. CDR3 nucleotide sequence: TGTGCCATCAGTGAGTCGACTAGCCATCAGTACTTC.